The TCR beta chain described here comes from a study of PD-1 blockade in classical Hodgkin lymphoma. In every patient, relapse followed autologous stem cell transplantation, while exposure to brentuximab vedotin differed. Best responses included complete response and partial response; otherwise, the best response was progressive disease. Assay: immunoSEQ multiplex PCR; the TCRdb copy retains only in-frame clones and omits some. The table has 25,000 to 35,000 clones, about two thirds seen once. A remark on this clone: Its matching antigen is unknown.

General study results and limits: Newly diagnosed patients were reported to exhibit reduced baseline TCR diversity relative to healthy donors.

Germline CDR1 is SGHRS and CDR2 is YFSETQ. Deletions cut 4 bases from V and 0 bases from J, with 19 bases between. The CDR3 is made up of 17 amino acids. This clonotype originated in a human donor with classical Hodgkin lymphoma. The J gene is TRBJ1-2, the V gene TRBV5-1; weak D call: TRBD1 (6 bases). Source: peripheral blood mononuclear cells (PBMCs), taken before the second cycle of nivolumab. The chain's CDR3 is CASSPTIIQGPNYGYTF. The CDR3 coding sequence is TGCGCCAGCAGCCCAACAATTATACAGGGACCTAACTATGGCTACACCTTC.